Listed below are T cell receptor beta chains from one sample, sequenced in a study of shared clonotypes between healthy human individuals. Profiled with immunoSEQ multiplex PCR; TCRdb holds only in-frame clones, not every one. The sample includes about 330,000 clones, around 72% of them seen just once. The sequencing input was memory CD4+ T cells sorted from blood. These receptors came from a man aged 30 to 39 in good health. Each CDR3 is given with its conserved first and last residue. The D gene is left open where the match is weak. For some rows the clone size is stated as once, few or many, or as a class when expanded; others skip it.

V	size	J	D	CDR3	DNA
TRBV5-1	few	TRBJ2-1	-	CASSYSSYNEQFF	TGCGCCAGCAGCTACAGCTCCTACAATGAGCAGTTCTTC
TRBV30	-	TRBJ2-3	TRBD2	CAWSEGLAGGSTQYF	TGTGCCTGGAGTGAGGGACTAGCGGGAGGTAGTACGCAGTATTTT
TRBV9	-	TRBJ2-5	TRBD2	CASSPGLALLQETQYF	TGTGCCAGCAGCCCCGGACTAGCGCTCCTCCAAGAGACCCAGTACTTC
TRBV5-1	-	TRBJ2-3	-	CASSLRGTYTDTQYF	TGCGCCAGCAGCTTGAGGGGGACTTACACAGATACGCAGTATTTT
TRBV14	-	TRBJ2-7	-	CASSQGRWEQYF	TGTGCCAGCAGCCAGGGAAGGTGGGAGCAGTACTTC
TRBV10-1	few	TRBJ2-7	TRBD1	CASSPSGGRPYEQYF	TGCGCCAGCAGTCCATCAGGGGGTCGCCCCTACGAGCAGTACTTC
TRBV5-4	-	TRBJ2-7	TRBD2	CASSLAGGLKLYEQYF	TGTGCCAGCAGCTTAGCGGGAGGGCTAAAACTCTACGAGCAGTACTTC
TRBV9	-	TRBJ2-7	TRBD2	CASSVDGTSGSYEQYF	TGTGCCAGCAGCGTAGACGGGACTAGCGGGAGCTACGAGCAGTACTTC
TRBV5-4	-	TRBJ1-1	TRBD1	CASSATGGNTEAFF	TGTGCCAGCAGCGCGACAGGGGGCAACACTGAAGCTTTCTTT
TRBV27	-	TRBJ2-7	TRBD1	CASSRTGTFYEQYF	TGTGCCAGCAGTCGGACAGGGACTTTCTACGAGCAGTACTTC
TRBV9	few	TRBJ2-7	TRBD2	CASTPGGRSYEQYF	TGTGCCAGCACACCCGGGGGGAGGTCCTACGAGCAGTACTTC
TRBV4-1	-	TRBJ2-5	TRBD2	CASSQRLAGGPLMETQYF	TGCGCCAGCAGCCAGAGACTAGCGGGAGGTCCCTTGATGGAGACCCAGTACTTC